This passage covers 26 T cell receptor beta chains from one sample sequenced in a study of vaccination effects on CD4 cells after COVID-19. These receptors' targets are unknown. Only in-frame clones appear in the TCRdb table, and some are missing; sequencing was by immunoSEQ multiplex PCR. The sample carries 40,000 to 45,000 clones, about 67% recorded once. Cells that had been cultured for 10 days were the source of isolated CD4+ T cells. The cohort was immunized with two doses of either the BNT162b2 or mRNA-1273 vaccine. Sequenced here: CD4+ T cells from PBMCs cultured without peptide, sampled after COVID-19 vaccination. The receptors come from a human donor who received a COVID-19 vaccine.

V is TRBV12-5 and J is TRBJ2-3, with no clear D. The length of the CDR3 is 19 residues. The V gene lost 2 bases and the J gene lost 0 bases, with 21 bases spanning the gap. Per the germline V gene, CDR1 is LGHNT and CDR2 is FRNRAP. As DNA, the CDR3 is TGTGCTAGTGGTTTGAGTCTGGTGGACGCAGAAGTGAGCACAGATACGCAGTATTTT. This translates into CASGLSLVDAEVSTDTQYF.

This clone showed up just once. V and J are TRBV10-1 and TRBJ2-1, with 13 bases aligning to TRBD2. Unmatched junction bases numbered 2, after V lost 6 bases and J lost 6 bases. Per germline, CDR1 WNHNN and CDR2 SYGVQD (reference sequence). This CDR3 comprises 14 residues. The CDR3 DNA follows: TGCGCCAGCAGCGGGACTAGCGGGGCCAATGAGCAGTTCTTC. This encodes CASSGTSGANEQFF.

The chain joins TRBV24-1 to TRBJ2-2; D possibly corresponds to TRBD1 (6 bases). Germline V lookup: CDR1 KGHDR, CDR2 SFDVKD. The germline V and J ends were trimmed by 4 bases and 13 bases, with 15 bases remaining between them. CDR3 length: 13 residues. The CDR3 here is CATSDPTQGRLFF. The CDR3, as DNA: TGTGCCACCAGTGACCCCACACAGGGAAGGCTGTTTTTT.

The chain joins TRBV19 to TRBJ1-1; D uncertain. Trimming took 5 bases from V and 0 from J, leaving 13 bases between them. From germline, CDR1 is LNHDA and CDR2 SQIVND (reference sequence). This CDR3 region has 15 residues. The CDR3 DNA reads TGTGCCAGTAGTGTCCTGAGTACCATGAACACTGAAGCTTTCTTT. Amino acid sequence: CASSVLSTMNTEAFF.

The chain has TRBV11-2 and TRBJ1-2; 10 bases are shared with TRBD1. CDR1 is SGHAT and CDR2 is FQNNGV in the germline V gene. The V and J ends lost 5 bases and 8 bases, in that order; junction bases with no gene match: 14. The CDR3 covers 16 residues. The CDR3 DNA is TGTGCCAGCAGCGCTCTAAGACCGGGACAGGGGAACGGCTACACCTTC. This codes for CASSALRPGQGNGYTF.

The gene calls are TRBV2 and TRBJ1-3; 8 bases map to TRBD1. Unmatched junction bases numbered 1, after V lost 2 bases and J lost 1 base. The CDR3 has 15 residues. Germline loops: CDR1 SNHLY, CDR2 FYNNEI. The CDR3 protein is CASSERTGSGNTIYF. Written as DNA, the CDR3 is TGTGCCAGCAGTGAAAGGACAGGGTCTGGAAACACCATATATTTT.

The chain carries TRBV5-1 and TRBJ2-7; TRBD2 aligns across 8 bases. Germline V gives CDR1 SGHRS, CDR2 YFSETQ. V lost 4 bases and J lost 5; bases outside the gene matches: 11. The length of the CDR3 is 15 residues. The CDR3 is CASSKERGPPNEQYF. The CDR3 bases are TGCGCCAGCAGCAAAGAGCGGGGGCCCCCTAACGAGCAGTACTTC.

This clone came up a few times. The chain couples TRBV2 to TRBJ2-7; 7 nucleotides match TRBD1. Germline V lookup: CDR1 SNHLY, CDR2 FYNNEI. This CDR3 is 16 amino acids long. With 2 bases clipped from V and 2 bases from J, the junction kept 9 bases outside the gene matches. For the CDR3, the DNA is TGTGCCAGCAGTGAAACTTGGTTACAGGGGACCTACGAGCAGTACTTC. Translated: CASSETWLQGTYEQYF. The variable domain in full, with the rest retrieved from reference TRBV2 and TRBJ2-7, is EPEVTQTPSHQVTQMGQEVILRCVPISNHLYFYWYRQILGQKVEFLVSFYNNEISEKSEIFDDQFSVERPDGSNFTLKIRSTKLEDSAMYFCASSETWLQGTYEQYFGPGTRLTVT.

This clone was observed a few times. The chain recombines TRBV30 with TRBJ1-2; D unclear. Germline loops: CDR1 GTSNPN, CDR2 SVGIG (reference sequence). CDR3 length: 11 amino acids. The V gene lost 2 bases and the J gene lost 6 bases, with 7 bases spanning the gap. DNA for the CDR3: TGTGCCTGGAGTTGGGCCAATGGCTACACCTTC. It is translated as CAWSWANGYTF.

The chain joins TRBV7-2 to TRBJ2-2; 9 bases are shared with TRBD1. V was clipped by 4 bases and J by 6 bases; unmatched bases: 0. Germline V gene data show CDR1 as SGHTA and CDR2 as FQGNSA. The CDR3 has 13 amino acids. Written as DNA, the CDR3 is TGTGCCAGCAGCTGGACAGGGGCCGGGGAGCTGTTTTTT. Translation gives CASSWTGAGELFF.

The chain recombines TRBV5-1 with TRBJ2-5; 12 nucleotides match TRBD2. The CDR3 sequence is 16 residues long. Germline trimming cut 0 bases from V and 2 bases from J; bases unmatched to any gene: 2. Germline CDR1 and CDR2: SGHRS and YFSETQ. CDR3 nucleotides: TGCGCCAGCAGCTTGGAACTAGCGGGGGGTCAAGAGACCCAGTACTTC. Residues: CASSLELAGGQETQYF.

CDR3 region: CASSIPTQGGTEAFF. CDR3 nucleotide sequence: TGTGCCAGTAGTATCCCGACTCAGGGGGGCACTGAAGCTTTCTTT. The chain is built from TRBV19 and TRBJ1-1; 7 positions agree with TRBD1. J was trimmed by 4 bases and V by 3 bases; bases with no gene match: 8. CDR3 length: 15 residues. Germline V gene sequence: CDR1 LNHDA, CDR2 SQIVND (reference sequence).

This chain connects TRBV28 to TRBJ1-6, with 9 bases identical to TRBD1. J lost 10 bases, V lost 6 bases, and 7 bases had no gene match. Germline V gene lookup returns CDR1 MDHEN and CDR2 SYDVKM. CDR3 length: 14 amino acids. The CDR3 spells CASSTDRGFSPLHF. The CDR3 DNA is TGTGCCAGCAGCACGGACAGGGGTTTCTCACCCCTCCACTTT.

This clone was seen a single time. The gene calls are TRBV7-9 and TRBJ1-2, with 10 bases that match TRBD1. The CDR3 is 15 amino acids. Germline trimming cut 3 bases from V and 5 bases from J; bases unmatched to any gene: 6. Germline assignment: CDR1 SEHNR and CDR2 FQNEAQ (reference sequence). The CDR3 region has the DNA TGTGCCAGCAGCTTGGGACAGGGGTTTTTTTATGGCTACACCTTC. Translating gives CASSLGQGFFYGYTF.

V and J are TRBV5-1 and TRBJ1-1, with 10 nucleotides matching TRBD1. Trimming removed 4 bases from V and 1 base from J; junction bases left unmatched: 7. Germline CDR1 SGHRS, CDR2 YFSETQ. This CDR3 spans 16 amino acids. CDR3 protein: CASSALRTGGNTEAFF. The CDR3 bases are TGCGCCAGCAGCGCCCTTCGGACAGGGGGGAACACTGAAGCTTTCTTT.

The genes are TRBV5-6 and TRBJ1-2; D is possibly TRBD1 (6 bases). This CDR3 contains 15 residues. Germline V lookup: CDR1 SGHDT, CDR2 YYEEEE. The ends were cut back, 4 bases at V and 5 bases at J, with 18 bases in the middle. CDR3 protein: CASSQGGQNTYGYTF. The CDR3 bases are TGTGCCAGCAGCCAAGGCGGACAGAACACTTATGGCTACACCTTC.

J is TRBJ2-2 and V is TRBV6-4, with a tentative D call TRBD2 (6 bases). V shed 6 bases and J shed 2 bases, with 10 bases lying between them. The CDR3 extends over 14 amino acids. Germline CDR1 is MRHNA and CDR2 is SNTAGT. The CDR3 sequence: CASRASANTGELFF. DNA of the CDR3: TGTGCCAGCAGGGCTAGCGCTAACACCGGGGAGCTGTTTTTT.

This clone showed up just a few times. The CDR3: CASSLVGQVTEAFF. CDR3 DNA sequence: TGCGCCAGCAGCTTGGTTGGGCAGGTCACTGAAGCTTTCTTT. The chain employs TRBV5-1 and TRBJ1-1; unclear D gene. The CDR3 runs to 14 residues. Trimming removed 0 bases from V and 4 bases from J, with 10 bases in between. Germline CDR1 is SGHRS and CDR2 is YFSETQ.

V and J are TRBV11-2 and TRBJ2-7; the D gene is possibly TRBD1 (6 bases). This CDR3 region has 16 residues. The V end lost 4 bases, the J end lost 0 bases, and 16 bases lay between the germline ends. Germline values: CDR1 SGHAT, CDR2 FQNNGV. This chain's CDR3 is CASSSLRNRDSYEQYF. CDR3 nucleotides: TGTGCCAGCAGCTCGCTACGGAACAGGGACTCCTACGAGCAGTACTTC.

This chain uses TRBV5-1 with TRBJ2-5; maybe TRBD1 (6 bases). The CDR3 is made up of 14 amino acids. V was shortened by 3 bases and J by 2 bases, with 11 bases between the two germline ends. Germline V gene sequence: CDR1 SGHRS, CDR2 YFSETQ. The CDR3 bases are TGCGCCAGCAGCTCGTTTGGACAGCAAGAGACCCAGTACTTC. Protein sequence: CASSSFGQQETQYF.

CDR3 in amino acids: CSASPVISYEQYF. DNA for the CDR3: TGCAGTGCTAGTCCGGTCATATCCTACGAGCAGTACTTC. V usage is TRBV20-1 and J usage is TRBJ2-7; no clear D. There are 13 residues in the CDR3. The V end was cut by 3 bases, the J end by 1 base, with 10 bases between. CDR1 DFQATT and CDR2 SNEGSKA come from the germline V gene (reference sequence).

V usage is TRBV6-5 and J usage is TRBJ2-1; tentatively, D is TRBD1 (5 bases). V gave up 8 bases and J gave up 2 bases, with 10 bases separating them. The CDR3 loop spans 13 amino acids. The germline V gene has CDR1 MNHEY and CDR2 SVGAGI. This CDR3 reads CASQGATYNEQFF. The CDR3 DNA follows: TGTGCCAGCCAAGGGGCTACCTACAATGAGCAGTTCTTC.

This clone was seen a handful of times. The chain carries TRBV5-1 and TRBJ1-1, with TRBD1 as a possible D gene (5 bases). The CDR3 sequence is 14 residues long. Germline-derived CDR1 and CDR2 are SGHRS and YFSETQ. The V and J ends lost 1 base and 0 bases respectively, with 7 bases between them. The CDR3 DNA follows: TGCGCCAGCAGCTTGACAGGACTGAACACTGAAGCTTTCTTT. This translates into CASSLTGLNTEAFF. Looking up the rest from reference TRBV5-1 and TRBJ1-1 gives the full variable domain: KAGVTQTPRYLIKTRGQQVTLSCSPISGHRSVSWYQQTPGQGLQFLFEYFSETQRNKGNFPGRFSGRQFSNSRSEMNVSTLELGDSALYLCASSLTGLNTEAFFGQGTRLTVV.

This clone was seen more than once but under ten times. The rearrangement links TRBV6-5 to TRBJ1-2; 9 positions match TRBD1. Germline loops: CDR1 MNHEY, CDR2 SVGAGI. The junction had 4 bases not matched to a gene; V was cut back by 6 bases and J by 2 bases. The CDR3 is 14 residues long. DNA of the CDR3: TGTGCCAGCAGACGACAGGGGGGCAACTATGGCTACACCTTC. It codes for CASRRQGGNYGYTF.

This CDR3 reads CASSEVQGSYGYTF. The DNA of the CDR3 is TGTGCCAGCAGTGAAGTACAGGGATCATATGGCTACACCTTC. The chain recombines TRBV6-1 with TRBJ1-2; TRBD1 might be the D (6 bases). From germline, CDR1 is MNHNS and CDR2 SASEGT. The CDR3 contains 14 residues. With 1 base removed from V and 5 bases from J, the gap between germline ends came to 11 bases.

The chain couples TRBV3-1 (or the pseudogene TRBV3-2) to TRBJ1-1; a possible D gene is TRBD1 (5 bases). The CDR3 is 17 amino acids. From germline, CDR1 is LGHDT and CDR2 YNNKEL (reference sequence). Trimming stripped 1 base from V and 4 bases from J, with 19 bases between. CDR3 nucleotides: TGTGCCAGCAGCCAAGTCGTGGGGAGAGGGGCCCTCACTGAAGCTTTCTTT. Its protein product is CASSQVVGRGALTEAFF.